The 6 T cell receptor beta chains below were found in one sample sequenced in a study of hypomethylating agent response in myelodysplastic syndrome. Only in-frame clones appear in the TCRdb table, and some are missing; sequencing was by immunoSEQ multiplex PCR. The table has several thousand clones, about nine tenths seen once. Sequenced material: bone marrow, taken before or after starting hypomethylating agent treatment for myelodysplastic syndrome (not recorded which). These receptors all come from a human donor with myelodysplastic syndrome.

V gene TRBV30 combines with J gene TRBJ1-2; D uncertain. This CDR3 is built from 13 residues. Between the trimmed V and J ends, which lost 0 bases and 7 bases, there was a span of 12 bases. The germline gives CDR1 GTSNPN, CDR2 SVGIG (reference sequence). CDR3 bases: TGTGCCTGGAGTGTACCCGAATCTGGTGGCTACACCTTC. As protein: CAWSVPESGGYTF.

The genes are TRBV5-5 and TRBJ2-5; no clear D gene. V lost 4 bases, J lost 1 base, and 11 bases lay in between. The CDR3 sequence is 14 residues long. Germline CDR1 and CDR2: SGHKS and YYEKEE (reference sequence). The CDR3 sequence: CASSRVTVQETQYF. CDR3 in DNA: TGTGCCAGCAGCAGGGTGACGGTCCAAGAGACCCAGTACTTC.

The count of this clone is one. The genes are TRBV7-2 and TRBJ2-2; D not certain. The CDR3 runs 13 residues. CDR1 SGHTA and CDR2 FQGNSA come from the germline V gene. The V end lost 5 bases, the J end lost 8 bases, and 12 bases lay between the germline ends. CDR3 sequence (DNA): TGTGCCAGCAGCCCGGCCTTGCCGGGGGAGCTGTTTTTT. Amino acids: CASSPALPGELFF.

The rearrangement uses TRBV10-3 and TRBJ2-7; 7 nucleotides align to TRBD2. The V gene's germline CDR1 is ENHRY and CDR2 SYGVKD. V lost 0 bases and J lost 0; bases outside the gene matches: 2. This CDR3 contains 15 residues. The CDR3 protein is CAISESASGSYEQYF. The CDR3 DNA sequence: TGTGCCATCAGTGAGTCGGCTAGCGGCTCCTACGAGCAGTACTTC.

This sequence joins TRBV11-2 and TRBJ2-2; TRBD2 might be the D (6 bases). The V and J ends lost 1 base and 0 bases respectively, with 12 bases between them. Germline V gene data show CDR1 as SGHAT and CDR2 as FQNNGV. The CDR3 sequence is 17 residues long. The CDR3 is CASSLVRGLPNTGELFF. The DNA of the CDR3 is TGTGCCAGCAGCTTAGTGAGGGGACTCCCGAACACCGGGGAGCTGTTTTTT.

The gene calls are TRBV4-2 and TRBJ1-3, with D possibly TRBD1 on 6 matching bases. Germline V CDR1 and CDR2: LGHNA, YNFKEQ. This CDR3 contains 16 residues. V was pared by 1 base and J by 2 bases, with 12 bases between. The DNA of the CDR3 is TGTGCCAGCAGCCAAGGAGGGGGTAGGACTGGAAACACCATATATTTT. This sequence encodes CASSQGGGRTGNTIYF.